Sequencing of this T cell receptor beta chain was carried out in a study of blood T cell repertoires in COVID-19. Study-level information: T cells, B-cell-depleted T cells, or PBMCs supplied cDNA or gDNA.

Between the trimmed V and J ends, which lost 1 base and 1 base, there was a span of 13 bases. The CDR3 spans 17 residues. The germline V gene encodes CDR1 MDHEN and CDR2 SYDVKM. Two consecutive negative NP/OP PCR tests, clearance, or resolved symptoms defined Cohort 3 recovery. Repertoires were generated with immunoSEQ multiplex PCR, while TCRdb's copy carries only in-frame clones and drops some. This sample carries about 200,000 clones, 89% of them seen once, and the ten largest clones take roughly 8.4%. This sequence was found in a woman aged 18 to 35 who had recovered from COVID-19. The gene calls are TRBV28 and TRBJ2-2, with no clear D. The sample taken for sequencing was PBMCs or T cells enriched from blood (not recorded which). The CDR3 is CASSLSYESVNTGELFF. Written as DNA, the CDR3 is TGTGCCAGCAGTTTATCTTATGAATCGGTGAACACCGGGGAGCTGTTTTTT.